Presented here are 11 T cell receptor beta chains from one specimen sequenced in a study of blood T cell repertoires in COVID-19. The protocol was immunoSEQ multiplex PCR, while the TCRdb copy is restricted to in-frame clones and leaves out a portion. The table lists 30,000 to 35,000 clones, over 70% of them singletons. The source material was peripheral blood. These receptor sequences come from a man aged 55 to 70 with active COVID-19.

The chain couples TRBV15 to TRBJ2-7; 10 nucleotides match TRBD2. Germline-derived CDR1 and CDR2 are LNHNV and YYDKDF (reference sequence). The CDR3 has 16 residues. Trimming at V came to 0 bases and at J to 4 bases, leaving 6 bases not matched to a gene. The CDR3 sequence: CATSRDGASGSYEQYF. CDR3 nucleotide sequence: TGTGCCACCAGCAGAGATGGTGCTAGCGGGAGTTACGAGCAGTACTTC.

This clone appeared a single time. V usage is TRBV7-8 and J usage is TRBJ2-1; maybe TRBD2 (5 bases). This CDR3 region has 13 residues. V was pared by 2 bases and J by 9 bases, with 11 bases between. Germline CDR1 is SGHVS and CDR2 is FQNEAQ. CDR3 sequence: CASSLRRAGEQFF. The DNA of the CDR3 is TGTGCCAGCAGCTTAAGGCGGGCCGGTGAGCAGTTCTTC.

Written as DNA, the CDR3 is TGTGCCAGCAGCTTGAGAGCGGGAGAAAATACGCAGTATTTT. It codes for CASSLRAGENTQYF. This chain connects TRBV5-4 to TRBJ2-3, with 8 bases aligning to TRBD2. The CDR3 sequence is 14 residues long. The germline CDR1 and CDR2 sequences are SGHNT and YYREEE (reference sequence). J gave up 7 bases and V 1 base, and 5 bases lay outside the gene matches.

This clone turned up a few times. This rearrangement joins TRBV5-1 to TRBJ1-6; TRBD1 matches 7 bases. Unmatched junction bases numbered 5, after V lost 0 bases and J lost 8 bases. Germline V lookup: CDR1 SGHRS, CDR2 YFSETQ. This CDR3 is 15 amino acids long. The CDR3 loop reads CASSLGDRNYSPLHF. The CDR3 bases are TGCGCCAGCAGCTTGGGGGACAGAAATTATTCACCCCTCCACTTT. Together with reference TRBV5-1 and TRBJ1-6, the CDR3 gives the full variable domain: KAGVTQTPRYLIKTRGQQVTLSCSPISGHRSVSWYQQTPGQGLQFLFEYFSETQRNKGNFPGRFSGRQFSNSRSEMNVSTLELGDSALYLCASSLGDRNYSPLHFGNGTRLTVT.

The chain uses TRBV5-1 and TRBJ2-3; no clear D gene. V lost 0 bases and J lost 6, with 5 bases in between. Germline CDR1 SGHRS, CDR2 YFSETQ. CDR3 size: 12 residues. The CDR3 DNA is TGCGCCAGCAGCTTGGTTGAGGATACGCAGTATTTT. Amino acid sequence: CASSLVEDTQYF. The variable domain in full, completed from reference TRBV5-1 and TRBJ2-3, reads KAGVTQTPRYLIKTRGQQVTLSCSPISGHRSVSWYQQTPGQGLQFLFEYFSETQRNKGNFPGRFSGRQFSNSRSEMNVSTLELGDSALYLCASSLVEDTQYFGPGTRLTVL.

The chain carries TRBV3-1 (or the pseudogene TRBV3-2) and TRBJ1-5; TRBD1 aligns across 7 bases. V was pared by 5 bases and J by 3 bases, with 4 bases of the junction left unmatched. Germline V gene sequence: CDR1 LGHDT, CDR2 YNNKEL (reference sequence). The CDR3 loop spans 14 amino acids. CDR3 residues: CASSSGQFNQPQHF. The DNA for the CDR3 is TGTGCCAGCAGCTCGGGACAGTTCAATCAGCCCCAGCATTTT.

J is TRBJ2-3 and V is TRBV7-9; 10 bases match TRBD1. Germline V gene lookup returns CDR1 SEHNR and CDR2 FQNEAQ (reference sequence). The CDR3 is 15 residues long. The J segment lost 3 bases and the V segment lost 3 bases, leaving 3 bases of the junction unmatched. The CDR3 loop is CASSLGQGPTDTQYF. DNA for the CDR3: TGTGCCAGCAGCTTGGGACAGGGGCCAACAGATACGCAGTATTTT.

This clone has just one count. The chain is built from TRBV5-6 and TRBJ2-5, with a weak D call TRBD2 (5 bases). The germline CDR1 and CDR2 sequences are SGHDT and YYEEEE. CDR3 length: 16 amino acids. V lost 3 bases to trimming and J lost 2 bases, with 17 bases between them. Here the CDR3 reads CASSSQEEWAQETQYF. The CDR3 DNA sequence: TGTGCCAGCAGCTCCCAGGAGGAGTGGGCGCAAGAGACCCAGTACTTC.

The chain carries TRBV18 and TRBJ1-3, with D possibly TRBD1 on 5 matching bases. The CDR3 contains 16 residues. Trimming cost V 2 bases and J 0 bases, with 11 bases left between them. The germline CDR1 and CDR2 sequences are KGHSH and LQKENI. CDR3 DNA: TGTGCCAGCTCACCAGGACACCTCCCCTCTGGAAACACCATATATTTT. Residues: CASSPGHLPSGNTIYF.

The count of this clone is one. The rearrangement links TRBV19 to TRBJ2-7; TRBD2 agrees at 10 bases. This CDR3 has 15 residues. The V gene's germline CDR1 is LNHDA and CDR2 SQIVND (reference sequence). V was pared by 5 bases and J by 4 bases, with 8 bases of the junction left unmatched. CDR3 protein: CASSFTGTSEYEQYF. The DNA for the CDR3 is TGTGCCAGTAGTTTCACCGGGACTAGCGAGTACGAGCAGTACTTC. Looking up the rest from reference TRBV19 and TRBJ2-7 gives the full variable domain: DGGITQSPKYLFRKEGQNVTLSCEQNLNHDAMYWYRQDPGQGLRLIYYSQIVNDFQKGDIAEGYSVSREKKESFPLTVTSAQKNPTAFYLCASSFTGTSEYEQYFGPGTRLTVT.

The V and J genes are TRBV6-5 and TRBJ1-2, with 10 bases identical to TRBD1. This CDR3 has 14 residues. From germline, CDR1 is MNHEY and CDR2 SVGAGI. Trimming cost V 2 bases and J 7 bases; bases outside gene matches: 4. CDR3 in amino acids: CASSYRGQGVGYTF. The DNA of the CDR3 is TGTGCCAGCAGTTACCGCGGACAGGGGGTTGGCTACACCTTC.